Following are 17 T cell receptor beta chains from one sample sequenced in a study of T cell repertoires in cytomegalovirus infection. TCRdb re-called the reads through MiXCR, storing one row per CDR3 protein. The sample shows fewer than 550,000 distinct CDR3 sequences, about a quarter of them seen only once. Input material: PBMCs. The receptors here all came from a human donor in good health (CMV status not recorded). Some clones in this sample may be carry-over from other donors' samples.

In its sample, this clonotype was seen a few times. This chain joins TRBV7-6 and TRBJ2-7; D remains unclear. Germline values: CDR1 SGHVS, CDR2 FNYEAQ. The CDR3 covers 14 residues. V was pared by 1 base and J by 5 bases, with 12 bases between. As DNA, the CDR3 is TGTGCCAGCAGCTTAGGGGCCGCAAATGACGAGCAGTACTTC. It codes for CASSLGAANDEQYF.

The chain employs TRBV12-3 or TRBV12-4 and TRBJ2-1; D is undetermined. The CDR3 has 14 amino acids. Deletions cut 4 bases from V and 4 bases from J, with 11 bases between. The CDR3 reads CASSSLYRYNEQFF. DNA for the CDR3: TGTGCCAGCAGTTCCCTCTATAGGTACAATGAGCAGTTCTTC.

This clonotype occurred many times. The chain uses TRBV10-3 and TRBJ2-7, with a tentative D call TRBD1 (6 bases). The V gene's germline CDR1 is ENHRY and CDR2 SYGVKD. V lost 4 bases to trimming and J lost 2 bases, with 12 bases between them. The CDR3 runs 14 residues. The CDR3 here is CAISAQGFPYEQYV. In DNA, the CDR3 is TGTGCCATCAGTGCACAGGGATTCCCCTACGAGCAGTACGTC.

The chain is built from TRBV5-5 and TRBJ2-5, with 10 bases that match TRBD2. Per germline, CDR1 SGHKS and CDR2 YYEKEE (reference sequence). This CDR3 spans 17 amino acids. After removal of 1 base from V and 4 bases from J, the junction contained 10 bases not matched to a gene. CDR3 residues: CASSLPILAGLGETQYF. The CDR3 bases are TGTGCCAGCAGCTTGCCTATACTAGCGGGGTTGGGAGAGACCCAGTACTTC.

This clonotype was detected many times. The V call is TRBV6-1, the J call TRBJ2-7, with 7 bases aligning to TRBD1. This CDR3 has 14 amino acids. V lost 2 bases, J lost 2 bases, and 3 bases stayed unmatched. CDR1 is MNHNS and CDR2 is SASEGT in the germline V gene. The CDR3 loop reads CASSERGTAYEQYF. The CDR3, as DNA: TGTGCCAGCAGTGAACGTGGGACAGCCTACGAGCAGTACTTC.

The chain couples TRBV15 to TRBJ2-1, with D maybe TRBD1 (6 bases). The CDR3 consists of 15 residues. Trimming left V 2 bases short and J 4 bases short, with 12 bases between. The germline V gene has CDR1 LNHNV and CDR2 YYDKDF (reference sequence). CDR3 in DNA: TGTGCCACCAGCAGATTTACAGGGAAATACAATGAGCAGTTCTTC. This encodes CATSRFTGKYNEQFF.

At least ten counts were recorded for this clonotype. The chain employs TRBV7-8 and TRBJ1-2; 9 bases fit TRBD1. The germline gives CDR1 SGHVS, CDR2 FQNEAQ. The CDR3 extends over 16 amino acids. The V and J ends lost 5 bases and 3 bases, in that order; junction bases with no gene match: 10. The CDR3 nucleotides are TGTGCCAGCAGCACTCGCACAGGGGGCCGGGACTATGGCTACACCTTC. It yields the protein CASSTRTGGRDYGYTF.

This clonotype was observed a single time. J is TRBJ2-7 and V is TRBV12-3 or TRBV12-4; TRBD1 agrees at 9 bases. Unmatched junction bases numbered 4, after V lost 5 bases and J lost 5 bases. The CDR3 is made up of 13 amino acids. CDR3 bases: TGTGCCAGCAGTACAGGGGGCCGGGACGAGCAGTACTTC. Its protein is CASSTGGRDEQYF.

In its sample, this clonotype was seen a few times. The chain links TRBV10-3 to TRBJ2-5; 8 bases align to TRBD1. CDR3 length equals 12 residues. Trimming at V came to 9 bases and at J to 4 bases, leaving 4 bases not matched to a gene. The germline gives CDR1 ENHRY, CDR2 SYGVKD. In nucleotides, the CDR3 is TGTGCCATTTCTACAGGGGGAGAGACCCAGTACTTC. Protein product: CAISTGGETQYF.

V is TRBV7-1 and J is TRBJ2-6, with D unresolved. TRBV7-1 has ORF status, its function being uncertain. With 7 bases removed from V and 4 bases from J, the gap between germline ends came to 11 bases. The CDR3 covers 14 residues. CDR3 nucleotides: TGTGCCAGCATGTCGAGACCCGGGGCCAACGTCCTGACTTTC. This gives the protein CASMSRPGANVLTF.

This clonotype was found a few times. This chain connects TRBV19 to TRBJ2-1; 15 bases fit TRBD2. Germline V gene sequence: CDR1 LNHDA, CDR2 SQIVND (reference sequence). V dropped 5 bases and J dropped 7; count of bases not matched to a gene: 6. The CDR3 is 16 amino acids. The chain's CDR3 is CASSHAGTSGRNEQFF. CDR3 sequence (DNA): TGTGCCAGTAGTCATGCCGGGACTAGCGGGAGGAATGAGCAGTTCTTC.

The chain combines TRBV28 with TRBJ2-3, with TRBD2 matching over 7 bases. The CDR3 has 18 amino acids. After removal of 3 bases from V and 4 bases from J, the junction contained 16 bases not matched to a gene. Germline V CDR1 and CDR2: MDHEN, SYDVKM. The CDR3 coding sequence is TGTGCCAGCAGTTTCAGTTATGGGCTAGCGGTCCACCCAGATACGCAGTATTTT. Protein: CASSFSYGLAVHPDTQYF. Filled out from reference TRBV28 and TRBJ2-3, the complete variable domain reads DVKVTQSSRYLVKRTGEKVFLECVQDMDHENMFWYRQDPGLGLRLIYFSYDVKMKEKGDIPEGYSVSREKKERFSLILESASTNQTSMYLCASSFSYGLAVHPDTQYFGPGTRLTVL.

The chain employs TRBV27 and TRBJ1-2, with TRBD1 matching over 9 bases. From germline, CDR1 is MNHEY and CDR2 SMNVEV (reference sequence). V dropped 5 bases and J dropped 0; count of bases not matched to a gene: 10. There are 17 residues in the CDR3. The CDR3 region is CASSPQGATLANYGYTF. CDR3 DNA sequence: TGTGCCAGCAGTCCACAGGGGGCGACGCTCGCTAACTATGGCTACACCTTC.

The chain has TRBV30 and TRBJ2-5, with D perhaps matching TRBD1 (6 bases). V lost 4 bases and J lost 5, with 17 bases in between. This CDR3 has 14 residues. The germline V gene has CDR1 GTSNPN and CDR2 SVGIG (reference sequence). The CDR3 DNA sequence: TGTGCCTGGACGTCGCTCAGGGGCGGGGAGACCCAGTACTTC. It codes for CAWTSLRGGETQYF.

V gene TRBV6-2 or TRBV6-3 combines with J gene TRBJ1-2, with D unresolved. The germline gives CDR1 MNHEY, CDR2 SVGEGT. Trimming cost V 7 bases and J 3 bases, with 12 bases left between them. This CDR3 is 13 amino acids long. This CDR3 is CASTKPSDYGYTF. In nucleotides, the CDR3 is TGTGCCAGCACCAAGCCCTCAGACTATGGCTACACCTTC.

This clonotype was counted a few times. V usage is TRBV7-2 and J usage is TRBJ1-1; 7 bases are shared with TRBD1. The CDR3 runs to 15 residues. The germline V gene encodes CDR1 SGHTA and CDR2 FQGNSA. The trim removed 4 bases at V and 0 bases at J, leaving 5 bases unmatched. CDR3 sequence: CASSYWTGLNTEAFF. The DNA for the CDR3 is TGTGCCAGCAGCTATTGGACAGGACTGAACACTGAAGCTTTCTTT.

Ten or more counts support this clonotype. This chain uses TRBV6-2 or TRBV6-3 with TRBJ2-4, with a possible D match to TRBD1 (5 bases). V was shortened by 5 bases and J by 1 base, with 9 bases between the two germline ends. Germline CDR1 reads MNHEY; CDR2 reads SVGEGT. The CDR3 totals 14 residues. Here the CDR3 DNA reads TGTGCCAGCAGTCTCGACAGCGCCAAAAACATTCAGTACTTC. Translating gives CASSLDSAKNIQYF.